This TCR beta chain was profiled in a study of T cell responses to AZD1222 COVID-19 vaccine. Sequenced by immunoSEQ multiplex PCR; TCRdb stores in-frame clones only, minus some. The profile shows around 100,000 clones, about 85% of them singletons. Study-wide points: The study sampled repertoires only after the peak T cell response. Reports indicate that nearly half of spike-specific TCRs are directed at unmutated variant regions. Spike-specific TCR breadth and depth rose after two AZD1222 doses.

V shed 4 bases and J 10 bases; nucleotides not matched to a gene: 10. This CDR3 comprises 17 residues. Germline lookup yields CDR1 MDHEN and CDR2 SYDVKM. On this clone itself: What it recognizes is unknown.

J is TRBJ2-1 and V is TRBV28; TRBD2 aligns across 16 bases. This TCR was sampled from an adult in good health. The sequences come from peripheral blood, collected on day 0 of AZD1222 vaccination. CDR3 sequence reads: CASSSFPGLAGGEEQFF. DNA for the CDR3: TGTGCCAGCAGTTCATTCCCGGGACTAGCGGGAGGGGAAGAGCAGTTCTTC.